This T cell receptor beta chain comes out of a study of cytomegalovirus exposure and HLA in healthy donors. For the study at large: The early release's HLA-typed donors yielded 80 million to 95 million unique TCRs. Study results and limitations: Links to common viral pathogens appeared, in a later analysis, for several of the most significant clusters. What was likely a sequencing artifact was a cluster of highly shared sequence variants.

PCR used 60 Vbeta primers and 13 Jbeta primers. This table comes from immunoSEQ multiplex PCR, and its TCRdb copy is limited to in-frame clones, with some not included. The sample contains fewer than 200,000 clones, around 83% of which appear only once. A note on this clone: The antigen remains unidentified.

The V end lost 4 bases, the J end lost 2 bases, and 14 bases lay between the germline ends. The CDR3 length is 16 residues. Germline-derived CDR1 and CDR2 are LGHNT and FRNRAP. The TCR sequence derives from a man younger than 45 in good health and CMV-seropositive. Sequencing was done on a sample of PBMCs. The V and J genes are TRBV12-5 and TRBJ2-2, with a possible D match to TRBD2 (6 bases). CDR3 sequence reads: CASGSERVINTGELFF. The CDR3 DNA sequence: TGTGCTAGTGGTTCCGAGCGGGTTATAAACACCGGGGAGCTGTTTTTT. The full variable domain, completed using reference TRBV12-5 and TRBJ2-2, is DARVTQTPRHKVTEMGQEVTMRCQPILGHNTVFWYRQTMMQGLELLAYFRNRAPLDDSGMPKDRFSAEMPDATLATLKIQPSEPRDSAVYFCASGSERVINTGELFFGEGSRLTVL.